These 31 T cell receptor beta chains originate from one sample sequenced in a study of T cell repertoires in cytomegalovirus infection. TCRdb re-called the reads with MiXCR, one entry per CDR3 protein. Here the sample spans 750,000 to 900,000 distinct CDR3 sequences, almost 30% being singletons. These receptors have no known antigen. Sequences were derived from cultured CD8+ T cells from PBMCs, sampled from culture after CMV antigen stimulation. The source is a human donor in good health (CMV status not recorded). Some clones in this sample may be carry-over from other donors' samples.

The J gene is TRBJ1-2, the V gene TRBV19; D gene ambiguous. Between the trimmed V and J ends, which lost 0 bases and 7 bases, there was a span of 9 bases. CDR3 size: 13 residues. Germline loops: CDR1 LNHDA, CDR2 SQIVND (reference sequence). The CDR3 region is CASSIDRGGGYTF. For the CDR3, the DNA is TGTGCCAGTAGTATAGACCGGGGAGGTGGCTACACCTTC. The entire variable domain, with the rest obtained from reference TRBV19 and TRBJ1-2, is as follows: DGGITQSPKYLFRKEGQNVTLSCEQNLNHDAMYWYRQDPGQGLRLIYYSQIVNDFQKGDIAEGYSVSREKKESFPLTVTSAQKNPTAFYLCASSIDRGGGYTFGSGTRLTVV.

This chain uses TRBV4-1 with TRBJ2-5; D uncertain. V was cut by 0 bases and J by 2 bases, with 10 bases left in between. This CDR3 has 15 residues. Per the germline V gene, CDR1 is MGHRA and CDR2 is YSYEKL. CDR3: CASSQESQVQETQYF. In nucleotides, the CDR3 is TGCGCCAGCAGCCAAGAATCCCAGGTTCAAGAGACCCAGTACTTC.

Only a few counts were recorded for this clonotype. The chain joins TRBV6-2 or TRBV6-3 to TRBJ2-7, with TRBD2 matching 7 bases. J was trimmed by 2 bases and V by 6 bases; bases with no gene match: 10. Per the germline V gene, CDR1 is MNHEY and CDR2 is SVGEGT. This CDR3 has 15 amino acids. The CDR3 spells CASSPTLAPTYEQYF. The CDR3 DNA sequence: TGTGCCAGCAGCCCCACACTAGCGCCGACCTACGAGCAGTACTTC.

V is TRBV6-1 and J is TRBJ2-7, with TRBD1 matching 7 bases. The CDR3 length is 15 residues. In germline, CDR1 is MNHNS, CDR2 SASEGT. V was pared by 1 base and J by 3 bases, with 6 bases of the junction left unmatched. The chain's CDR3 is CASSEGRGGYYEQYV. CDR3 bases: TGTGCCAGCAGTGAAGGACGAGGGGGCTACTACGAGCAGTACGTC.

This clonotype has at least ten counts. This chain uses TRBV7-2 with TRBJ2-1; possible D gene TRBD2, 5 bases. Germline V gene lookup returns CDR1 SGHTA and CDR2 FQGNSA. The CDR3 has 14 residues. V lost 1 base to trimming and J lost 4 bases, with 8 bases between them. CDR3 nucleotide sequence: TGTGCCAGCAGCTTAGTGACTACTTACAATGAGCAGTTCTTC. Translated, it gives CASSLVTTYNEQFF.

This clonotype appeared a few times. V is TRBV6-2 or TRBV6-3 and J is TRBJ2-7; no firm D call. The germline CDR1 and CDR2 sequences are MNHEY and SVGEGT. V was clipped by 6 bases and J by 4 bases, with 13 bases between them. The CDR3 runs to 13 residues. CDR3 region: CASSQSNGYEQYV. Written as DNA, the CDR3 is TGTGCCAGCAGCCAAAGTAACGGATACGAGCAGTACGTC.

The chain combines TRBV29-1 with TRBJ2-1, with a weak D call TRBD2 (7 bases). Germline CDR1 reads SQVTM; CDR2 reads ANQGSEA. The CDR3 is 15 residues long. The CDR3 DNA reads as TGCTCGGGCGGGGGAGCAGGGGATTATTACAATGAGCAGTTCTTC. Protein sequence: CSGGGAGDYYNEQFF.

The V call is TRBV10-3, the J call TRBJ1-3; D unclear. The CDR3 contains 17 residues. Trimming pared 0 bases from V and 12 bases from J, leaving 24 bases between. Germline V CDR1 and CDR2: ENHRY, SYGVKD. The CDR3, as DNA: TGTGCCATCAGTGAGTCTTTCGTGATTGGACCAGCGGCGTTCATATATTTT. It specifies CAISESFVIGPAAFIYF.

The chain carries TRBV4-1 and TRBJ1-2, with D maybe TRBD1 (6 bases). V lost 4 bases and J lost 6, with 12 bases in between. The CDR3 contains 13 residues. Germline values: CDR1 MGHRA, CDR2 YSYEKL. The CDR3 DNA sequence: TGCGCCAGCAGCCTAGGGGGGATGGATGGCTACACCTTC. Translating gives CASSLGGMDGYTF.

The genes are TRBV12-5 and TRBJ1-3; perhaps TRBD1 as D (5 bases). The V gene lost 1 base and the J gene lost 4 bases, with 8 bases spanning the gap. The CDR3 is made up of 14 amino acids. CDR1 and CDR2 from the germline V gene are LGHNT and FRNRAP. The CDR3: CASGLEGAGNTIYF. CDR3 in DNA: TGTGCTAGTGGTTTGGAAGGGGCGGGAAACACCATATATTTT.

This chain joins TRBV28 and TRBJ1-6; 9 nucleotides align to TRBD1. The CDR3 covers 18 residues. In germline, CDR1 is MDHEN, CDR2 SYDVKM. V lost 5 bases to trimming and J lost 0 bases; unmatched junction nucleotides: 8. The CDR3 DNA is TGTGCCAGCAGTAACATCCCGGGACAGGGCTCCTATAATTCACCCCTCCACTTT. It encodes CASSNIPGQGSYNSPLHF.

CDR3 protein: CASSLGSPPNEQYV. CDR3 nucleotide sequence: TGTGCCAGCAGTTTAGGGTCGCCTCCCAACGAGCAGTACGTC. The chain links TRBV27 to TRBJ2-7, with D uncertain. Trimming shortened V by 2 bases and J by 5 bases, and 13 bases separated the two germline ends. Germline CDR1 is MNHEY and CDR2 is SMNVEV (reference sequence). This CDR3 is 14 amino acids long.

The chain links TRBV12-3 or TRBV12-4 to TRBJ1-4; no definite D call. Between the trimmed V and J ends, which lost 1 base and 1 base, there was a span of 7 bases. This CDR3 is built from 15 residues. CDR3 nucleotide sequence: TGTGCCAGCAGTTTAGTCCTGGGAACTAATGAAAAACTGTTTTTT. Translation: CASSLVLGTNEKLFF.

The rearrangement joins TRBV6-1 to TRBJ2-1, with 7 nucleotides matching TRBD2. CDR3 length equals 14 residues. Looked up from germline, CDR1 is MNHNS and CDR2 is SASEGT. V shed 1 base, J shed 10 bases, and the junction held 7 bases outside the gene matches. Here the CDR3 reads CASSEVGGNYEQFF. The CDR3 DNA is TGTGCCAGCAGTGAAGTCGGGGGGAACTACGAGCAGTTCTTC.

The gene calls are TRBV2 and TRBJ1-6; D is perhaps TRBD1 (5 bases). The CDR3 runs 16 residues. Trimming took off 4 bases at V and 9 bases at J, with 19 bases between the two ends. Per germline, CDR1 SNHLY and CDR2 FYNNEI. The CDR3 DNA follows: TGTGCCAGCAGTGCCAGGGCTAAACGGATTTCTTCACCCCTCCACTTT. Translation gives CASSARAKRISSPLHF.

This clonotype showed up many times. V and J are TRBV7-6 and TRBJ1-4; D not certain. Trimming shortened V by 5 bases and J by 8 bases, and 18 bases separated the two germline ends. The CDR3 runs to 15 residues. Germline V gene data show CDR1 as SGHVS and CDR2 as FNYEAQ. As DNA, the CDR3 is TGTGCCAGCAGCCTCATCAGCGAACCCCGGGAAAAACTGTTTTTT. Protein: CASSLISEPREKLFF.

This clonotype was seen only a few times. The chain joins TRBV2 to TRBJ1-5, with a possible D match to TRBD1 (5 bases). Germline CDR1 SNHLY, CDR2 FYNNEI. Trimming pared 3 bases from V and 10 bases from J, leaving 19 bases between. This CDR3 is 15 amino acids long. The CDR3 sequence: CASSDWGEDLSPQHF. The CDR3 DNA reads as TGTGCCAGCAGTGATTGGGGGGAAGACCTATCCCCCCAGCATTTT.

In this sample, this clonotype turned up a few times. The chain couples TRBV7-2 to TRBJ2-3; 9 bases align to TRBD2. This CDR3 contains 11 residues. Germline-derived CDR1 and CDR2 are SGHTA and FQGNSA. V trimming: 5 bases; J trimming: 14 bases; junction bases outside the gene matches: 5. For the CDR3, the DNA is TGTGCCAGCAGCATTAGCGGGGGTTGGTATTTT. This translates into CASSISGGWYF. Full variable domain (rest looked up from reference TRBV7-2 and TRBJ2-3): GAGVSQSPSNKVTEKGKDVELRCDPISGHTALYWYRQSLGQGLEFLIYFQGNSAPDKSGLPSDRFSAERTGGSVSTLTIQRTQQEDSAVYLCASSISGGWYFGPGTRLTVL.

The V gene is TRBV5-1, the J gene TRBJ2-1, with 11 bases lining up with TRBD2. Germline V gene data show CDR1 as SGHRS and CDR2 as YFSETQ. V shed 4 bases and J 3 bases; nucleotides not matched to a gene: 9. The CDR3 length is 17 residues. CDR3 coding DNA: TGCGCCAGCAGCCCCCCCTCTAGCGGGGGGCTCTACAATGAGCAGTTCTTC. This codes for CASSPPSSGGLYNEQFF.

The chain recombines TRBV28 with TRBJ1-6; TRBD1 matches at 7 bases. This CDR3 spans 14 amino acids. The V gene's germline CDR1 is MDHEN and CDR2 SYDVKM. J gave up 10 bases and V 5 bases, and 8 bases lay outside the gene matches. This CDR3 reads CASSIRQGVSPLHF. As DNA, the CDR3 is TGTGCCAGCAGTATCCGACAGGGTGTCTCACCCCTCCACTTT.

The CDR3 is CASSFPTGSYEQYF. Written as DNA, the CDR3 is TGTGCCAGCAGCTTCCCGACAGGGTCTTACGAGCAGTACTTC. The chain carries TRBV7-9 and TRBJ2-7; 7 bases line up with TRBD1. This CDR3 contains 14 residues. Germline-derived CDR1 and CDR2 are SEHNR and FQNEAQ (reference sequence). J was trimmed by 4 bases and V by 3 bases; bases with no gene match: 6.

Ten or more counts support this clonotype. The rearrangement links TRBV5-4 to TRBJ2-3; D call uncertain. The CDR3 loop spans 17 amino acids. Deletions cut 4 bases from V and 0 bases from J, with 18 bases between. Germline CDR1 is SGHNT and CDR2 is YYREEE (reference sequence). The CDR3 region has the DNA TGTGCCAGCAGCCAAAGGCGGCATTGGCCTAGCACAGATACGCAGTATTTT. It encodes CASSQRRHWPSTDTQYF.

V is TRBV6-1 and J is TRBJ1-1; TRBD1 agrees at 11 bases. J was trimmed by 3 bases and V by 7 bases; bases with no gene match: 4. The V gene's germline CDR1 is MNHNS and CDR2 SASEGT. The CDR3 consists of 14 residues. In nucleotides, the CDR3 is TGTGCCAGCACCTCGGGACAGGGGGACACTGAAGCTTTCTTT. Translated, it gives CASTSGQGDTEAFF.

This clonotype was detected ten times or more. V is TRBV6-1 and J is TRBJ2-2; D is perhaps TRBD1 (6 bases). The CDR3 extends over 16 amino acids. CDR1 and CDR2 from the germline V gene are MNHNS and SASEGT. The V end was cut by 8 bases, the J end by 1 base, with 17 bases between. CDR3 bases: TGTGCCAGCCGGGCTTATAGACAGGAGAACACCGGGGAGCTGTTTTTT. It yields the protein CASRAYRQENTGELFF.

V is TRBV7-9 and J is TRBJ2-3; possibly TRBD1 for D (5 bases). CDR1 and CDR2 (germline): SEHNR, FQNEAQ (reference sequence). The V and J ends lost 8 bases and 2 bases respectively, with 17 bases between them. CDR3 size: 15 residues. CDR3 sequence: CASYGRRAATDTQYF. The CDR3 nucleotides read TGTGCCAGCTACGGCCGCAGGGCCGCCACAGATACGCAGTATTTT.

The rearrangement joins TRBV4-1 to TRBJ2-1; 13 bases map to TRBD2. The V gene end was trimmed by 0 bases and the J gene end by 10 bases; junction bases not matched to a gene: 6. CDR3 length equals 16 residues. Germline V CDR1 and CDR2: MGHRA, YSYEKL. The CDR3 reads CASSQDEGLAGHEQFF. The CDR3 DNA reads as TGCGCCAGCAGCCAAGATGAGGGACTAGCGGGGCACGAGCAGTTCTTC.

This rearrangement joins TRBV7-9 to TRBJ1-3; D is unresolved. CDR3 length equals 14 residues. Germline loops: CDR1 SEHNR, CDR2 FQNEAQ (reference sequence). V was trimmed by 2 bases and J by 7 bases, leaving 12 bases between them. CDR3 DNA: TGTGCCAGCAGCTTACCCAGAAATCGGAACACCATATATTTT. Translation: CASSLPRNRNTIYF.

The chain joins TRBV6-6 to TRBJ2-1; 10 nucleotides agree with TRBD2. V lost 2 bases, J lost 4 bases, and 11 bases stayed unmatched. Germline V gene lookup returns CDR1 MNHNY and CDR2 SVGAGI (reference sequence). This CDR3 region has 18 residues. CDR3 in amino acids: CASSYPQTQRGGYNEQFF. CDR3 DNA: TGTGCCAGCAGTTACCCCCAAACCCAGCGGGGGGGATACAATGAGCAGTTCTTC.

This clonotype appeared many times. This chain links TRBV7-6 with TRBJ2-7, with a tentative D call TRBD1 (5 bases). The CDR3 has 14 residues. CDR1 is SGHVS, CDR2 FNYEAQ, per germline. V was trimmed by 4 bases and J by 3 bases, leaving 13 bases between them. DNA for the CDR3: TGTGCCAGCAGCTACCAGGGTGACGGCTACGAGCAGTACTTC. Its translation is CASSYQGDGYEQYF.

This sequence joins TRBV12-5 and TRBJ2-5; D ambiguous. V lost 2 bases, J lost 4 bases, and 5 bases lay in between. CDR3 length equals 12 residues. Germline V gene sequence: CDR1 LGHNT, CDR2 FRNRAP. CDR3: CASGLMGETQYF. The CDR3 nucleotides are TGTGCTAGTGGTTTGATGGGAGAGACCCAGTACTTC.

The V and J genes are TRBV19 and TRBJ1-1; TRBD1 might be the D (5 bases). V dropped 3 bases and J dropped 4 bases, with 12 bases sitting between them. The germline gives CDR1 LNHDA, CDR2 SQIVND (reference sequence). This CDR3 comprises 14 residues. The CDR3 bases are TGTGCCAGTAGTATGGGGGGGTGGAGCACTGAAGCTTTCTTT. Protein: CASSMGGWSTEAFF.